The T cell receptor beta chain described here comes from a study of cytomegalovirus exposure and HLA in healthy donors. Study-level information: In a previous analysis, 117 million unique TCR beta sequences were found from 150 million to 200 million T cells. Study-wide results and limits: Later analysis associated a missense DCLRE1C variant with TCR beta V- and J-gene trimming.

Note on this clone: Its antigen is not identified.

PCR was performed using 60 Vbeta and 13 Jbeta primers. The repertoire was sequenced with immunoSEQ multiplex PCR; TCRdb's copy has only in-frame clones and lacks some. Of about 220,000 clones in the sample, over 80% are singletons; the top ten hold about 0.77%. Trimming removed 0 bases from V and 7 bases from J, with 4 bases in between. This CDR3 contains 12 residues. Germline CDR1 reads SGDLS; CDR2 reads YYNGEE. This TCR derives from a boy between 2 and 10 years old in good health and CMV-seronegative. Material for sequencing was PBMCs. V usage is TRBV9 and J usage is TRBJ2-2; the D is unclear. The CDR3 sequence is CASSVVSGELFF. CDR3 bases: TGTGCCAGCAGCGTAGTTAGCGGGGAGCTGTTTTTT.